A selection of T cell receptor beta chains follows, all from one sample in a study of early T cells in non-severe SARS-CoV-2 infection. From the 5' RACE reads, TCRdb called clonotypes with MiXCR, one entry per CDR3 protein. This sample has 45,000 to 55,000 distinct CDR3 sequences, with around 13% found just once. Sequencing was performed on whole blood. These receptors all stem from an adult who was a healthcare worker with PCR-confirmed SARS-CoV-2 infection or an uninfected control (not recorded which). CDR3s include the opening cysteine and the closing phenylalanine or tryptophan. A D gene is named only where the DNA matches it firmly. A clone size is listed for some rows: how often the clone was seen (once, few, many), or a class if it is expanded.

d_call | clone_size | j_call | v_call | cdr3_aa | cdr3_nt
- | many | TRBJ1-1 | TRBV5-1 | CASSLIGVNTEAFF | TGCGCCAGCAGCTTGATAGGAGTAAACACTGAAGCTTTCTTT
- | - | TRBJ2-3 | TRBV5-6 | CASSLRNGPDTQYF | TGTGCCAGCAGCTTGAGGAATGGCCCAGATACGCAGTATTTT
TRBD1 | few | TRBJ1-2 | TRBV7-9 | CASSSTGRGDYGYTF | TGTGCCAGCAGCTCGACAGGGCGGGGTGACTATGGCTACACCTTC
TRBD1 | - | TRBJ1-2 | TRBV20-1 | CSASETGGLSGYTF | TGCAGTGCTAGCGAGACAGGGGGATTATCTGGCTACACCTTC
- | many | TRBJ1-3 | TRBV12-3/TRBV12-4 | CASSDTREGGNTIYF | TGTGCCAGCAGTGATACCAGGGAAGGAGGAAACACCATATATTTT
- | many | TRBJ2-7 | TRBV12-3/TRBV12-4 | CASSLAIPKYEQYF | TGTGCCAGCAGTTTAGCTATCCCCAAGTACGAGCAGTACTTC
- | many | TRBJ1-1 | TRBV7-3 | CASSFETKNTEAFF | TGTGCCAGCAGCTTTGAGACAAAGAACACTGAAGCTTTCTTT
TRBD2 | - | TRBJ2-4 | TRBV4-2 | CASSQVSGGQNIQYF | TGTGCCAGCAGCCAAGTTAGCGGGGGGCAAAACATTCAGTACTTC
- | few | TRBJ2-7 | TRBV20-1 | CSASAGGDEQYF | TGCAGTGCTAGTGCTGGCGGGGACGAGCAGTACTTC
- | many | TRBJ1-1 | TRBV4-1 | CASSQETGYDPDTEAFF | TGCGCCAGCAGCCAAGAGACGGGATATGACCCGGACACTGAAGCTTTCTTT
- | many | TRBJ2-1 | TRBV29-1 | CSVESDSLNEQFF | TGCAGCGTTGAATCGGACAGCCTCAATGAGCAGTTCTTC
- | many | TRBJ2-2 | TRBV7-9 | CASSFVGSAGTGELFF | TGTGCCAGCAGCTTCGTAGGGAGCGCTGGCACCGGGGAGCTGTTTTTT
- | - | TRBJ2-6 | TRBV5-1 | CASSLGAGANVLTF | TGCGCCAGCAGCTTGGGAGCTGGGGCCAACGTCCTGACTTTC
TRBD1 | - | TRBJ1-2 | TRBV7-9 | CASSAGTGPYGYTF | TGTGCCAGCAGCGCGGGGACAGGGCCTTATGGCTACACCTTC
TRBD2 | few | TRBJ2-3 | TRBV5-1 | CASSPRDYNTDTQYF | TGCGCCAGCAGCCCCCGGGACTATAACACAGATACGCAGTATTTT
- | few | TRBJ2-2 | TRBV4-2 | CASSQDKGGETGELFF | TGTGCCAGCAGCCAAGATAAGGGGGGTGAGACCGGGGAGCTGTTTTTT
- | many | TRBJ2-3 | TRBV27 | CASSSRKADTQYF | TGTGCCAGCAGTAGCCGTAAAGCAGATACGCAGTATTTT
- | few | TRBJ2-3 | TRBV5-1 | CASSSPLTSTDTQYF | TGCGCCAGCAGCTCCCCCCTAACTAGCACAGATACGCAGTATTTT
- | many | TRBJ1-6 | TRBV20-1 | CSAREENQRNSPLHF | TGCAGTGCTAGAGAGGAAAACCAACGAAATTCACCCCTCCACTTT
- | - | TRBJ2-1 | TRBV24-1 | CATSDLQIRELGARNEQFF | TGTGCCACCAGTGATTTGCAAATCCGGGAATTAGGGGCAAGGAATGAGCAGTTCTTC
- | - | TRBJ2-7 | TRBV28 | CASSFSGYEQYF | TGTGCCAGCAGTTTTTCCGGCTACGAGCAGTACTTC
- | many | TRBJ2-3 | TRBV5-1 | CASSLVTSSSTDTQYF | TGCGCCAGCAGCTTGGTGACTAGTAGCAGCACAGATACGCAGTATTTT
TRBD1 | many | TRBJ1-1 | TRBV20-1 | CSAMPGQGVTEAFF | TGCAGTGCTATGCCGGGACAGGGGGTTACTGAAGCTTTCTTT
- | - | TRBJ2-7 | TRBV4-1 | CASSPDRGYEQYF | TGCGCCAGCAGCCCAGATCGAGGTTACGAGCAGTACTTC
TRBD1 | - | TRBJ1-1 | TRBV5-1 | CASSYDRGTEAFF | TGCGCCAGCAGCTACGACAGGGGCACTGAAGCTTTCTTT
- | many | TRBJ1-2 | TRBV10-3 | CAISESLGYGYTF | TGTGCCATCAGTGAGAGTCTTGGATATGGCTACACCTTC
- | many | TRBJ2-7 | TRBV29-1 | CSVETGRQYF | TGCAGCGTTGAAACCGGGCGGCAGTACTTC
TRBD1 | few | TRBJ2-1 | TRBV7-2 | CASSAGGAGSNEQFF | TGTGCCAGCAGCGCAGGGGGCGCAGGTTCCAATGAGCAGTTCTTC
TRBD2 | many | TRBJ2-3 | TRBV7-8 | CASSPPGRGGDTQYF | TGTGCCAGCAGCCCGCCCGGGAGGGGAGGAGATACGCAGTATTTT
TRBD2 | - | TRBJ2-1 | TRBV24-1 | CATTDLTRTSGRADEQFF | TGTGCCACCACTGACCTGACCCGCACTAGCGGGAGGGCCGATGAGCAGTTCTTC
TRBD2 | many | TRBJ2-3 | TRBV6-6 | CASSRLAGGPIDTQYF | TGTGCCAGCAGTCGTCTAGCGGGAGGCCCGATAGATACGCAGTATTTT
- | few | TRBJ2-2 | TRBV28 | CASGGNTGELFF | TGTGCCAGCGGGGGGAACACCGGGGAGCTGTTTTTT
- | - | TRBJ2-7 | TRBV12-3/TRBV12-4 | CASSLARLQGHEQYF | TGTGCCAGCAGTTTAGCGCGGCTACAGGGTCACGAGCAGTACTTC
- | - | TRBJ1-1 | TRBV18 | CASSPVGVVNTEAFF | TGTGCCAGCTCACCAGTGGGGGTGGTGAACACTGAAGCTTTCTTT
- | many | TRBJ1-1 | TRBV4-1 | CASSQSPGTSNTEAFF | TGCGCCAGCAGCCAATCTCCCGGGACGTCGAACACTGAAGCTTTCTTT
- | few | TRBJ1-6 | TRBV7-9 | CASSPDTAEGSTYNSPLHF | TGTGCCAGCAGCCCAGACACAGCGGAGGGGAGCACCTATAATTCACCCCTCCACTTT
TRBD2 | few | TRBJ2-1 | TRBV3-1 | CASSPPWHLAVGYNEQFF | TGTGCCAGCAGCCCACCCTGGCACCTAGCGGTAGGCTACAATGAGCAGTTCTTC
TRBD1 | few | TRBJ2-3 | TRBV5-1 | CASSSTGQGSTDTQYF | TGCGCCAGCAGCTCCACTGGACAGGGTAGCACAGATACGCAGTATTTT
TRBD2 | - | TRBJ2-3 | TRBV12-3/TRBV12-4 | CASSSGGAEGNTQYF | TGTGCCAGCAGTTCGGGGGGGGCCGAGGGAAATACGCAGTATTTT
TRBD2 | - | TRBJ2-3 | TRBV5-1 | CASSFTVAGTDTQYF | TGCGCCAGCAGCTTCACGGTAGCGGGGACAGATACGCAGTATTTT
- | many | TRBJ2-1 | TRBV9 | CASSAGNEQFF | TGTGCCAGCAGCGCAGGGAATGAGCAGTTCTTC
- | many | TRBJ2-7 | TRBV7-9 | CASSLGGTGENSEQYF | TGTGCCAGCAGCTTGGGAGGGACAGGCGAAAATAGCGAGCAGTACTTC
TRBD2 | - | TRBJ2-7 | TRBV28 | CASSRGTSGALEQYF | TGTGCCAGCAGCCGAGGGACTAGCGGGGCACTTGAGCAGTACTTC
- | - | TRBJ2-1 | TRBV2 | CASSEPDSGEQFF | TGTGCCAGCAGTGAACCGGATTCTGGTGAGCAGTTCTTC
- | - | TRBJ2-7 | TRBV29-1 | CSVEVRSYEQYF | TGCAGCGTTGAAGTAAGGAGCTACGAGCAGTACTTC
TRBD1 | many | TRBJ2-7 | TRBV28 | CASSHLNWDSTTYEQYF | TGTGCCAGCAGCCACTTAAACTGGGACAGCACCACCTACGAGCAGTACTTC
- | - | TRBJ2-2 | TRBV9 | CASSPRNRDGELFF | TGTGCCAGCAGCCCCCGTAATCGTGACGGGGAGCTGTTTTTT
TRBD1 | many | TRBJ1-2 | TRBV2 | CASREQGAGGYTF | TGTGCCAGCAGGGAACAGGGGGCGGGAGGCTACACCTTC
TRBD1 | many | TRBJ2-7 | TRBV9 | CASSVQGAPGVEQYF | TGTGCCAGCAGCGTACAGGGGGCCCCCGGTGTCGAGCAGTACTTC
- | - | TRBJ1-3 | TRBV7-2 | CASSLGAATGNTIYF | TGTGCCAGCAGCTTGGGGGCTGCCACTGGAAACACCATATATTTT
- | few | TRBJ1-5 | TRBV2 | CASSEVALNQPQHF | TGTGCCAGCAGTGAAGTAGCCCTCAATCAGCCCCAGCATTTT
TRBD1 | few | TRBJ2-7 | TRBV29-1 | CSAQGQGTYEQYF | TGCAGCGCCCAAGGACAGGGGACCTACGAGCAGTACTTC
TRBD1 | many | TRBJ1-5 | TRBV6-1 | CASSEVPRTGSNQPQHF | TGTGCCAGCAGTGAAGTCCCCAGGACAGGTTCCAATCAGCCCCAGCATTTT
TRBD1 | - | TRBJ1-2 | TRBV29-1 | CSALQGAVHF | TGCAGCGCCTTACAGGGGGCTGTTCACTTC
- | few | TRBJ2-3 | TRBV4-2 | CASSQYLTDTQYF | TGTGCCAGCAGCCAATACCTCACAGATACGCAGTATTTT